The rows below give T cell receptor beta chains drawn from one sample of a study of blood T cell repertoires in COVID-19. Sequenced by immunoSEQ multiplex PCR; TCRdb stores in-frame clones only, minus some. The profile covers over 200,000 clones, with 84% appearing a single time and 6.8% taken by the ten largest. Specimen: PBMCs or T cells enriched from blood (not recorded which). These receptor sequences come from a woman in her thirties or forties who had recovered from COVID-19. CDR3s include the opening cysteine and the closing phenylalanine or tryptophan. The D gene is left open where the match is weak. Rows may omit the clone size; those that give it use once, few, many or a size class.

.	20	TRBD2	TRBV10-3	TRBJ2-7	CAISGRLAGTSGRAPYEQYF	TGTGCCATCAGTGGGCGCTTAGCCGGGACTAGCGGGAGGGCCCCCTACGAGCAGTACTTC
.	15	.	TRBV19	TRBJ1-4	CATGRPGVSNEKLFF	TGTGCCACCGGAAGGCCGGGGGTATCTAATGAAAAACTGTTTTTT
.	16	TRBD2	TRBV5-1	TRBJ2-5	CASSLRLAGGQETQYF	TGCGCCAGCAGCTTGCGGCTAGCGGGAGGGCAAGAGACCCAGTACTTC
.	14	TRBD2	TRBV3-1/TRBV3-2	TRBJ2-5	CASSPGRVLRTQYF	TGTGCCAGCAGTCCTGGGAGGGTTTTAAGGACCCAGTACTTC
few	11	.	TRBV10-2	TRBJ1-1	CASSLDTEAFF	TGCGCCAGCAGCTTAGACACTGAAGCTTTCTTT
.	14	TRBD2	TRBV11-2	TRBJ2-1	CASSKSGTYNEQFF	TGTGCCAGCAGCAAAAGCGGGACCTACAATGAGCAGTTCTTC
.	14	.	TRBV15	TRBJ2-5	CATSSTGYQETQYF	TGTGCCACCAGCAGTACAGGGTACCAAGAGACCCAGTACTTC
few	12	TRBD1	TRBV2	TRBJ1-5	CASSERTGVQHF	TGTGCCAGCAGTGAAAGGACAGGGGTTCAGCATTTT
.	15	TRBD2	TRBV11-3	TRBJ2-1	CASSFDSGSGNEQFF	TGTGCCAGCAGCTTCGATAGCGGGAGCGGCAATGAGCAGTTCTTC
.	15	TRBD1	TRBV24-1	TRBJ1-5	CATSDAGQGTQPQHF	TGTGCCACCAGTGATGCGGGACAGGGAACCCAGCCCCAGCATTTT
.	13	.	TRBV18	TRBJ1-2	CASSPPDSYGYTF	TGTGCCAGCTCACCACCGGACAGTTATGGCTACACCTTC
.	16	TRBD2	TRBV25-1	TRBJ2-3	CASRRGGPSSTDTQYF	TGTGCCAGCAGACGGGGGGGTCCCTCTAGCACAGATACGCAGTATTTT
.	14	.	TRBV5-6	TRBJ1-4	CASSTGQSNEKLFF	TGTGCCAGCAGCACTGGACAGTCTAATGAAAAACTGTTTTTT
.	16	TRBD2	TRBV4-2	TRBJ2-1	CASSQAASGVNNEQFF	TGTGCCAGCAGCCAAGCCGCTAGCGGGGTTAACAATGAGCAGTTCTTC
.	16	.	TRBV15	TRBJ2-3	CATSRGTGTPTDTQYF	TGTGCCACCAGCAGAGGTACAGGGACCCCTACAGATACGCAGTATTTT
.	16	.	TRBV7-2	TRBJ1-3	CASSPQRSLSGNTIYF	TGTGCCAGCAGCCCCCAACGGAGTCTCTCTGGAAACACCATATATTTT
.	13	.	TRBV2	TRBJ1-1	CASNGQRDTEAFF	TGTGCCAGCAACGGACAGCGTGACACTGAAGCTTTCTTT
.	15	TRBD1	TRBV7-2	TRBJ1-2	CASSSRDRGIYGYTF	TGTGCCAGCAGCTCCCGGGACAGGGGTATCTATGGCTACACCTTC